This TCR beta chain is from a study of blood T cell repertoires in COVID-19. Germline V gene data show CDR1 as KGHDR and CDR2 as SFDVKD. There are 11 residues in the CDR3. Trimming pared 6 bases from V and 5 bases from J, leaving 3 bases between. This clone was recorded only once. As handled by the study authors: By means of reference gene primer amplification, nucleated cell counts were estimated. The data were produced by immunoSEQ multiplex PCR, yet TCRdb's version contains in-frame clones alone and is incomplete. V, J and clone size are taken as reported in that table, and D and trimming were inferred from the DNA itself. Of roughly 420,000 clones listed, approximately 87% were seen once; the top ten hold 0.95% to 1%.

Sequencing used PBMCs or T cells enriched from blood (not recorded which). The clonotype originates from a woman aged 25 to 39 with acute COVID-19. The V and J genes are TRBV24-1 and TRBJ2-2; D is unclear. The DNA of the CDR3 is TGTGCCACCAGTTATACCGGGGAGCTGTTTTTT. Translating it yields CATSYTGELFF.